The clone carrying this T cell receptor (beta chain) was seen once. The antigen is unknown. This record comes from a study of cytomegalovirus exposure and HLA in healthy donors. About the study: HLA-typed donors contributed some 83 million unique TCRs, which were held in an early data release.

PCR involved 60 Vbeta and 13 Jbeta primers. The data were produced by immunoSEQ multiplex PCR, yet TCRdb's version contains in-frame clones alone and is incomplete. Found here are over 150,000 clones, around four fifths of them singletons; the top ten hold 1.4% to 1.5%. General study results and limits: Indistinguishable V segments, including TRBV6-2 and TRBV6-3, were excluded. In a later analysis, at a false discovery rate of 0.05, roughly 17,000 TCR beta sequences were associated with HLA alleles.

With V trimmed by 1 base and J by 1 base, 6 bases remained unmatched. Germline loops: CDR1 SGHVS, CDR2 FNYEAQ. This CDR3 is 17 amino acids long. This rearrangement joins TRBV7-6 to TRBJ2-7; 11 bases agree with TRBD2. This TCR was sampled from a woman in her thirties in good health and CMV-seropositive. The material sequenced was PBMCs. The CDR3 nucleotides are TGTGCCAGCAGCTTAGGGGGGGGGACTAGCGGTTCCTACGAGCAGTACTTC. This encodes CASSLGGGTSGSYEQYF.